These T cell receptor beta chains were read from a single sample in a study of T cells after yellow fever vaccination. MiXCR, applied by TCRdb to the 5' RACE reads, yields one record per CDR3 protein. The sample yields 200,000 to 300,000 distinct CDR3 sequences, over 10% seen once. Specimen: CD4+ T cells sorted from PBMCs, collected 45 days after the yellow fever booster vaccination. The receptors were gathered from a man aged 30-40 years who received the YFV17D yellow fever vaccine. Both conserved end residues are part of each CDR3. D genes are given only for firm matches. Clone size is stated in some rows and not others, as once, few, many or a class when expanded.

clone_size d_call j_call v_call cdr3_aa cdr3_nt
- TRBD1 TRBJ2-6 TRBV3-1 CASSPNLGTVYSGANVLTF TGTGCCAGCAGCCCAAACCTTGGGACAGTATACTCTGGGGCCAACGTCCTGACTTTC
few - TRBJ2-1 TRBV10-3 CAISELSGPAGEQFF TGTGCCATCAGTGAACTGAGCGGGCCTGCGGGTGAGCAGTTCTTC
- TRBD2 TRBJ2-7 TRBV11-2 CASSSNSGRAHEQYF TGTGCCAGCAGCTCCAATAGCGGGAGGGCCCACGAGCAGTACTTC
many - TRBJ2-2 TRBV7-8 CASSPAIHNTGELFF TGTGCCAGCAGCCCGGCTATTCATAACACCGGGGAGCTGTTTTTT
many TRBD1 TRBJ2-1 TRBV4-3 CASSQVYSDRVRSNEQFF TGCGCCAGCAGCCAAGTCTATTCGGACAGGGTAAGGTCCAATGAGCAGTTCTTC
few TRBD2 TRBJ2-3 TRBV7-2 CASSLGFGGGSTDTQYF TGTGCCAGCAGCCTCGGGTTTGGCGGGGGTAGCACAGATACGCAGTATTTT
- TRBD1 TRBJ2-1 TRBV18 CASSNGQGEQFF TGTGCCAGCTCAAATGGACAGGGCGAGCAGTTCTTC
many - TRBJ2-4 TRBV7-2 CASSLSLGRAKNIQYF TGTGCCAGCAGCTTAAGTCTGGGACGAGCCAAAAACATTCAGTACTTC
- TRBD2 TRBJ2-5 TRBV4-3 CASSQEGRRAGGPGETQYF TGCGCCAGCAGCCAAGAAGGGCGGCGAGCGGGAGGGCCCGGGGAGACCCAGTACTTC
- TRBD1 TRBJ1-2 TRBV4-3 CASSQVSGTGRGYTF TGCGCCAGCAGCCAAGTTTCTGGGACAGGGAGGGGCTACACCTTC
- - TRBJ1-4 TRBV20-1 CSARDRMLGGTNEKLFF TGCAGTGCTAGAGATCGCATGCTCGGGGGAACTAATGAAAAACTGTTTTTT
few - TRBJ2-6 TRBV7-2 CASRPSSAGANVLTF TGTGCCAGCAGGCCGAGCTCAGCTGGGGCCAACGTCCTGACTTTC
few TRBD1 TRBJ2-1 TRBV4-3 CASSQEGTGGARYNEQFF TGCGCCAGCAGCCAAGAAGGGACAGGGGGCGCGAGATACAATGAGCAGTTCTTC
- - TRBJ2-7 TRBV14 CASSFFGAVEGEQYF TGTGCCAGCAGCTTTTTCGGGGCGGTGGAGGGGGAGCAGTACTTC
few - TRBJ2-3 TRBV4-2 CASSQGPPRASTDTQYF TGTGCCAGCAGCCAGGGCCCTCCGCGGGCTAGCACAGATACGCAGTATTTT
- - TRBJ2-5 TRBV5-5 CASTPSGEETQYF TGTGCCAGCACCCCCTCGGGGGAAGAGACCCAGTACTTC
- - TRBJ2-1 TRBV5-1 CASSPETRTSSEQFF TGCGCCAGCAGCCCCGAGACACGGACTTCAAGTGAGCAGTTCTTC
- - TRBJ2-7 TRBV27 CASSTLISGGYEQYF TGTGCCAGCAGTACATTAATCTCTGGGGGGTACGAGCAGTACTTC
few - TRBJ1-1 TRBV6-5 CASSPLGANTEAFF TGTGCCAGCAGTCCACTCGGAGCCAACACTGAAGCTTTCTTT
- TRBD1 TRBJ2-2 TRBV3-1 CASSLGTTGSSYTGELFF TGTGCCAGCAGCCTCGGGACGACAGGGTCTTCGTACACCGGGGAGCTGTTTTTT
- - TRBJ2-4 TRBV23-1 CAGQGRGRRLAKNIQYF TGCGCCGGGCAGGGGCGGGGACGGAGATTAGCCAAAAACATTCAGTACTTC
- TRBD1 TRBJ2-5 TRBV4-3 CASSQDDRGRRETQYF TGCGCCAGCAGCCAGGATGACAGGGGGCGCCGGGAGACCCAGTACTTC
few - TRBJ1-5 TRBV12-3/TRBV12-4 CASSFEVNQPQHF TGTGCCAGCAGTTTCGAGGTAAATCAGCCCCAGCATTTT
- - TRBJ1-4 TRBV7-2 CASSPAATGEKLFF TGTGCCAGCAGCCCGGCGGCAACAGGGGAAAAACTGTTTTTT
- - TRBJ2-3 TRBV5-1 CASSLAGSPTDTQYF TGCGCCAGCAGCTTGGCCGGCAGCCCCACAGATACGCAGTATTTT